These 27 T cell receptor beta chains were sequenced from one sample in a study of technical replicates of blood from a handful of donors. The table came from immunoSEQ multiplex PCR; TCRdb's copy has only in-frame clones and leaves some out. The sample yields about 82,000 clones, roughly 95% seen once. Material: T cells isolated from PBMCs. The receptors here all came from a human donor in good health.

This clone was observed once. The V and J genes are TRBV7-2 and TRBJ2-2; 15 nucleotides match TRBD2. The CDR3 sequence is 15 residues long. Trimming took 3 bases from V and 8 from J; bases not matched to a gene: 1. Germline CDR1 is SGHTA and CDR2 is FQGNSA. Here the CDR3 DNA reads TGTGCCAGCAGCTTTGGGACTAGCGGGAGGGGGGAGCTGTTTTTT. This translates into CASSFGTSGRGELFF.

The chain carries TRBV6-5 and TRBJ1-4, with TRBD1 matching over 7 bases. The CDR3 extends over 16 amino acids. Germline-derived CDR1 and CDR2 are MNHEY and SVGAGI. V was pared by 4 bases and J by 6 bases, with 11 bases of the junction left unmatched. The CDR3: CASSSEPGQSYEKLFF. CDR3 nucleotide sequence: TGTGCCAGCAGTTCCGAACCGGGACAGTCCTATGAAAAACTGTTTTTT.

This clone has only a few counts. V gene TRBV9 combines with J gene TRBJ1-5; 7 bases map to TRBD1. V shed 0 bases, J shed 4 bases, and the junction held 4 bases outside the gene matches. The CDR3 is 15 residues long. Germline V gene sequence: CDR1 SGDLS, CDR2 YYNGEE. Written as DNA, the CDR3 is TGTGCCAGCAGCGTAGAACCAGGGGGGAATCAGCCCCAGCATTTT. Amino acids: CASSVEPGGNQPQHF.

The chain carries TRBV7-9 and TRBJ1-2; D is uncertain. Germline CDR1 reads SEHNR; CDR2 reads FQNEAQ (reference sequence). V was shortened by 4 bases and J by 4 bases, with 16 bases between the two germline ends. The CDR3 length is 15 residues. The CDR3 loop is CASSSERGIGYGYTF. CDR3 coding DNA: TGTGCCAGCAGCTCGGAACGAGGAATAGGCTATGGCTACACCTTC.

V and J are TRBV19 and TRBJ1-1, with 8 bases lining up with TRBD1. The V segment lost 5 bases and the J segment 7 bases; nucleotides outside the gene matches: 12. The germline gives CDR1 LNHDA, CDR2 SQIVND (reference sequence). The CDR3 contains 15 residues. The CDR3 loop reads CASSSDRVFGVEAFF. The DNA for the CDR3 is TGTGCCAGTAGTTCGGACAGGGTATTTGGAGTTGAAGCTTTCTTT.

This sequence joins TRBV5-6 and TRBJ2-7; TRBD2 is a possible D gene (6 bases). Trimming shortened V by 1 base and J by 6 bases, and 8 bases separated the two germline ends. Germline V CDR1 and CDR2: SGHDT, YYEEEE. The CDR3 totals 12 residues. CDR3 sequence reads: CASSLLGGEQYF. The DNA for the CDR3 is TGTGCCAGCAGCTTGTTGGGGGGCGAGCAGTACTTC.

The gene calls are TRBV7-8 and TRBJ2-7; 15 bases are a match to TRBD2. The V gene's germline CDR1 is SGHVS and CDR2 FQNEAQ. There are 18 residues in the CDR3. V gave up 2 bases and J gave up 2 bases; unmatched junction bases: 7. CDR3 residues: CASSLKGTSGRPTYEQYF. The CDR3 DNA reads TGTGCCAGCAGCTTAAAAGGGACTAGCGGGAGGCCGACCTACGAGCAGTACTTC.

The rearrangement links TRBV4-1 to TRBJ1-2; a possible D gene is TRBD1 (5 bases). Trimming shortened V by 0 bases and J by 2 bases, and 7 bases separated the two germline ends. Per germline, CDR1 MGHRA and CDR2 YSYEKL. The CDR3 spans 14 residues. This CDR3 reads CASSQDQGNYGYTF. CDR3 nucleotides: TGCGCCAGCAGCCAAGACCAGGGAAACTATGGCTACACCTTC.

This rearrangement joins TRBV5-4 to TRBJ2-1, with TRBD2 matching over 10 bases. The V and J ends lost 3 bases and 0 bases, in that order; junction bases with no gene match: 3. The CDR3 extends over 16 amino acids. CDR1 is SGHNT and CDR2 is YYREEE in the germline V gene (reference sequence). The chain's CDR3 is CASSSTSGISYNEQFF. DNA of the CDR3: TGTGCCAGCAGCTCTACTAGCGGGATCTCCTACAATGAGCAGTTCTTC. Together with reference TRBV5-4 and TRBJ2-1, the CDR3 gives the full variable domain: ETGVTQSPTHLIKTRGQQVTLRCSSQSGHNTVSWYQQALGQGPQFIFQYYREEENGRGNFPPRFSGLQFPNYSSELNVNALELDDSALYLCASSSTSGISYNEQFFGPGTRLTVL.

V usage is TRBV19 and J usage is TRBJ2-7, with 8 bases matching TRBD2. With V trimmed by 7 bases and J by 6 bases, 14 bases remained unmatched. The germline CDR1 and CDR2 sequences are LNHDA and SQIVND (reference sequence). CDR3 length equals 15 residues. The CDR3: CASTPGLVPSGEQYF. DNA of the CDR3: TGTGCCAGTACCCCGGGACTAGTGCCCTCGGGCGAGCAGTACTTC.

The CDR3 region is CASSTQGIAEAFF. The CDR3 DNA is TGCGCCAGCAGCACACAGGGGATCGCTGAAGCTTTCTTT. The rearrangement links TRBV4-1 to TRBJ1-1; 7 nucleotides align to TRBD1. The CDR3 consists of 13 residues. The V segment lost 5 bases and the J segment 6 bases; nucleotides outside the gene matches: 6. Germline values: CDR1 MGHRA, CDR2 YSYEKL.

The table lists this clone with a count of one. CDR3 coding DNA: TGTGCCAGCAGCCGACCCCCCGGACTTGGCCAGGAGACCCAGTACTTC. It is translated as CASSRPPGLGQETQYF. V and J are TRBV28 and TRBJ2-5, with D perhaps matching TRBD2 (5 bases). V shed 6 bases and J shed 5 bases, with 22 bases lying between them. This CDR3 comprises 16 residues. Germline V gives CDR1 MDHEN, CDR2 SYDVKM.

The chain is built from TRBV7-3 and TRBJ2-7; 10 nucleotides align to TRBD2. The CDR3 has 16 residues. The trim removed 0 bases at V and 6 bases at J, leaving 8 bases unmatched. Germline V gives CDR1 SGHTA, CDR2 FQGTGA. As DNA, the CDR3 is TGTGCCAGCAGCTTAACTCCTAGCGGGAGTTTAGGCGAGCAGTACTTC. Its translation: CASSLTPSGSLGEQYF.

V gene TRBV5-1 combines with J gene TRBJ1-2, with 9 positions matching TRBD1. CDR3 size: 15 residues. The germline CDR1 and CDR2 sequences are SGHRS and YFSETQ. V dropped 1 base and J dropped 10; count of bases not matched to a gene: 11. This CDR3 reads CASSLSGTGQSVYTF. The CDR3, as DNA: TGCGCCAGCAGCTTGTCCGGGACAGGGCAGTCCGTCTACACCTTC.

The J gene is TRBJ2-3, the V gene TRBV19; TRBD2 agrees at 9 bases. Germline CDR1 and CDR2: LNHDA and SQIVND (reference sequence). CDR3 length: 15 amino acids. The trim removed 5 bases at V and 1 base at J, leaving 4 bases unmatched. The CDR3 DNA is TGTGCCAGTAGTTCTGGCGGGAGGGGCACAGATACGCAGTATTTT. It encodes CASSSGGRGTDTQYF.

The genes are TRBV5-1 and TRBJ1-6; D possibly corresponds to TRBD1 (5 bases). Trimming removed 0 bases at V and 7 bases at J, with 11 bases between. The CDR3 spans 15 residues. CDR1 SGHRS and CDR2 YFSETQ come from the germline V gene. DNA for the CDR3: TGCGCCAGCAGCTTGGGACAGCCTGAGAATTCACCCCTCCACTTT. Translating it yields CASSLGQPENSPLHF.

This chain uses TRBV7-9 with TRBJ1-5; tentatively, D is TRBD1 (5 bases). In germline, CDR1 is SEHNR, CDR2 FQNEAQ (reference sequence). The ends were cut back, 4 bases at V and 1 base at J, with 8 bases in the middle. The CDR3 spans 14 residues. This chain's CDR3 is CASSSRQSNQPQHF. CDR3 DNA sequence: TGTGCCAGCAGCTCTAGACAGAGCAATCAGCCCCAGCATTTT.

The rearrangement links TRBV9 to TRBJ2-3; D not resolved. Per the germline V gene, CDR1 is SGDLS and CDR2 is YYNGEE. This CDR3 is built from 14 residues. V lost 4 bases, J lost 3 bases, and 12 bases lay in between. As DNA, the CDR3 is TGTGCCAGCAGCTACTTCGCGGCTACAGATACGCAGTATTTT. This gives the protein CASSYFAATDTQYF.

This clone was recorded once. The chain recombines TRBV11-2 with TRBJ2-1; D is perhaps TRBD1 (6 bases). The V end lost 6 bases, the J end lost 0 bases, and 12 bases lay between the germline ends. The CDR3 totals 15 residues. CDR1 is SGHAT, CDR2 FQNNGV, per germline. The CDR3, as DNA: TGTGCCAGCAGGGACAGCCTGAGCTCCTACAATGAGCAGTTCTTC. Amino acids: CASRDSLSSYNEQFF.

In this sample, this clone turned up once. The gene calls are TRBV28 and TRBJ2-7; D remains ambiguous. Trimming pared 7 bases from V and 7 bases from J, leaving 14 bases between. This CDR3 comprises 12 residues. Per germline, CDR1 MDHEN and CDR2 SYDVKM. The CDR3 is CASKEPSGEQYF. The DNA for the CDR3 is TGTGCCAGCAAAGAGCCCTCCGGGGAGCAGTACTTC.

The V and J genes are TRBV5-1 and TRBJ1-1; 7 bases line up with TRBD1. The V segment lost 4 bases and the J segment 1 base; nucleotides outside the gene matches: 4. The CDR3 has 14 amino acids. The V gene's germline CDR1 is SGHRS and CDR2 YFSETQ. The CDR3 region has the DNA TGCGCCAGCAGCACCGGACAGGAGAACACTGAAGCTTTCTTT. Protein: CASSTGQENTEAFF.

In nucleotides, the CDR3 is TGTGCCAGCAGCTCCTGGACAGGGGATTTCACTGAAGCTTTCTTT. This encodes CASSSWTGDFTEAFF. The chain employs TRBV7-9 and TRBJ1-1; 9 nucleotides agree with TRBD1. CDR3 length equals 15 residues. Germline assignment: CDR1 SEHNR and CDR2 FQNEAQ (reference sequence). Losses at the gene ends were 4 bases for V and 4 bases for J; bases not matched to a gene: 7.

The chain uses TRBV25-1 and TRBJ1-1; D unclear. The CDR3 runs to 14 residues. CDR1 and CDR2 from the germline V gene are MGHDK and SYGVNS. The V end was cut by 2 bases, the J end by 0 bases, with 7 bases between. The CDR3 sequence is CASSEIRLNTEAFF. Written as DNA, the CDR3 is TGTGCCAGCAGTGAAATCCGTTTGAACACTGAAGCTTTCTTT.

The chain recombines TRBV5-4 with TRBJ2-6; D gene uncertain. Germline CDR1 reads SGHNT; CDR2 reads YYREEE (reference sequence). The CDR3 loop spans 13 amino acids. Between the trimmed V and J ends, which lost 4 bases and 4 bases, there was a span of 6 bases. The CDR3 DNA sequence: TGTGCCAGCAGCAACGGGGGGGCCAACGTCCTGACTTTC. This gives the protein CASSNGGANVLTF. Variable domain in full (rest from reference TRBV5-4 and TRBJ2-6): ETGVTQSPTHLIKTRGQQVTLRCSSQSGHNTVSWYQQALGQGPQFIFQYYREEENGRGNFPPRFSGLQFPNYSSELNVNALELDDSALYLCASSNGGANVLTFGAGSRLTVL.

The chain joins TRBV27 to TRBJ2-5; TRBD2 is a possible D gene (6 bases). This CDR3 region has 13 residues. Trimming removed 2 bases from V and 5 bases from J, with 9 bases in between. Germline V gene lookup returns CDR1 MNHEY and CDR2 SMNVEV (reference sequence). This CDR3 reads CASSLIGRETQYF. The CDR3 nucleotides are TGTGCCAGCAGTTTAATAGGGAGGGAGACCCAGTACTTC.

The chain uses TRBV28 and TRBJ1-1, with D uncertain. The V end was cut by 3 bases, the J end by 1 base, with 3 bases between. Germline CDR1 MDHEN, CDR2 SYDVKM. The CDR3 has 12 residues. CDR3 in DNA: TGTGCCAGCAGTTTCTGGAACACTGAAGCTTTCTTT. This gives the protein CASSFWNTEAFF.

The chain links TRBV30 to TRBJ2-3; TRBD2 might be the D (6 bases). The germline V gene has CDR1 GTSNPN and CDR2 SVGIG (reference sequence). Between the trimmed V and J ends, which lost 0 bases and 12 bases, there was a span of 13 bases. This CDR3 region has 12 residues. CDR3 region: CAWSVFTGVQYF. The CDR3 nucleotides read TGTGCCTGGAGTGTATTTACGGGAGTTCAGTATTTT.